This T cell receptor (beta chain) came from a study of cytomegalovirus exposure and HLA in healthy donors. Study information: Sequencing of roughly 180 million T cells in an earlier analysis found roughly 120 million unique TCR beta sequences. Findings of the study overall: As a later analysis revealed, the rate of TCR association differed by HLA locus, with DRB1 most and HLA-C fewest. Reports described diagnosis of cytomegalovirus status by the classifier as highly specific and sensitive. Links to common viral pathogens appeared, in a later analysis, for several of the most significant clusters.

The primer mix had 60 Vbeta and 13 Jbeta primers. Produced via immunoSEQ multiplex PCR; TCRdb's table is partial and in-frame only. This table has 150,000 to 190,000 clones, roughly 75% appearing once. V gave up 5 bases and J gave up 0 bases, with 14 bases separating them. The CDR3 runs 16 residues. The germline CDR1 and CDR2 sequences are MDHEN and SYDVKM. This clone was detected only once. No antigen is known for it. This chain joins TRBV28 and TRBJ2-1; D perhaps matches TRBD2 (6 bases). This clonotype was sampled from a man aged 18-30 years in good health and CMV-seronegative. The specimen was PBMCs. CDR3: CASSPGLRRSYNEQFF. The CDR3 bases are TGTGCCAGCAGTCCGGGACTCCGACGCTCCTACAATGAGCAGTTCTTC.